The following is a T cell receptor (beta chain) sequence with its context. The antigen is undetermined. TCRdb re-called the reads with MiXCR, one entry per CDR3 protein. The sample lists roughly 990,000 distinct CDR3 sequences, less than 40% occurring once. This sample was taken from a study of T cell repertoires in cytomegalovirus infection. CDR1 SEHNR and CDR2 FQNEAQ come from the germline V gene (reference sequence). The V gene lost 6 bases and the J gene lost 3 bases, with 8 bases spanning the gap. This CDR3 spans 12 amino acids. The rearrangement links TRBV7-9 to TRBJ1-1; no definite D call. This clonotype originated in a human donor in good health (CMV status not recorded). Some clones in this sample may be carry-over from other donors' samples. This material consisted of cultured CD8+ T cells from PBMCs, taken from culture after CMV antigen stimulation. CDR3 in amino acids: CASSAMDTEAFF. The CDR3 bases are TGTGCCAGCAGTGCGATGGACACTGAAGCTTTCTTT.